These T cell receptor beta chains were read from a single sample in a study of blood T cell repertoires in COVID-19. Method: immunoSEQ multiplex PCR; TCRdb's copy keeps in-frame clones and lacks some. The sample records about 69,000 clones, 84% being singletons. The sample consisted of peripheral blood. These receptors were obtained from a man aged 45-65 years with COVID-19, enrolled during active disease. CDR3s include the opening cysteine and the closing phenylalanine or tryptophan. Fields, in order: D gene, V gene, J gene, clone size, CDR3 protein, CDR3 DNA. The D gene is left open where the match is weak. Size is stated for part of the rows, as once, few or many counts, or as a class when the clone is expanded.

D: .
V: TRBV7-9
J: TRBJ1-1
size: .
CDR3: CASSLPSSTEAFF
DNA: TGTGCCAGCAGCTTACCTTCGTCCACTGAAGCTTTCTTT

D: .
V: TRBV11-2
J: TRBJ2-1
size: .
CDR3: CASSLKGLFPYNEQFF
DNA: TGTGCCAGCAGCTTAAAGGGACTTTTTCCGTACAATGAGCAGTTCTTC

D: .
V: TRBV5-6
J: TRBJ1-4
size: .
CDR3: CASSGAGATNEKLFF
DNA: TGTGCCAGCAGCGGCGCGGGGGCGACTAATGAAAAACTGTTTTTT

D: TRBD2
V: TRBV11-2
J: TRBJ2-2
size: .
CDR3: CASSPRGGLGTGELFF
DNA: TGTGCCAGCAGCCCGCGGGGGGGCCTCGGCACCGGGGAGCTGTTTTTT

D: .
V: TRBV19
J: TRBJ1-5
size: .
CDR3: CASSISVSNQPQHF
DNA: TGTGCCAGTAGTATCTCCGTTAGCAATCAGCCCCAGCATTTT

D: .
V: TRBV6-5
J: TRBJ2-7
size: .
CDR3: CAGGRSAREQYF
DNA: TGTGCGGGGGGGCGGTCAGCGAGGGAGCAGTACTTC

D: .
V: TRBV7-9
J: TRBJ1-6
size: .
CDR3: CASNLEGQNNSPLHF
DNA: TGTGCCAGCAACTTAGAAGGACAGAATAATTCACCCCTCCACTTT

D: .
V: TRBV5-1
J: TRBJ2-2
size: .
CDR3: CASSLAPGSNTGELFF
DNA: TGCGCCAGCAGCTTGGCCCCAGGGTCAAACACCGGGGAGCTGTTTTTT

D: TRBD1
V: TRBV5-8
J: TRBJ2-1
size: .
CDR3: CASSFFFGQGNEQFF
DNA: TGTGCCAGCAGCTTCTTTTTCGGACAGGGGAATGAGCAGTTCTTC

D: TRBD1
V: TRBV7-9
J: TRBJ1-6
size: .
CDR3: CASSLGGRGASPLHF
DNA: TGTGCCAGCAGCTTAGGTGGCAGGGGGGCTTCACCCCTCCACTTT

D: TRBD1
V: TRBV2
J: TRBJ2-7
size: .
CDR3: CASSPTEGQGYF
DNA: TGTGCCAGCAGCCCCACCGAGGGACAGGGGTACTTC

D: TRBD2
V: TRBV4-3
J: TRBJ2-7
size: .
CDR3: CASSQGLGAGSYEQYF
DNA: TGCGCCAGCAGCCAAGGGCTGGGAGCGGGGAGTTACGAGCAGTACTTC

D: TRBD2
V: TRBV4-1
J: TRBJ2-1
size: .
CDR3: CASSPGGAGQFF
DNA: TGCGCCAGCAGCCCCGGGGGGGCCGGGCAGTTCTTC

D: TRBD1
V: TRBV5-1
J: TRBJ2-5
size: .
CDR3: CASSMGQGQGETQYF
DNA: TGCGCCAGCAGCATGGGACAGGGTCAGGGGGAGACCCAGTACTTC

D: TRBD2
V: TRBV12-5
J: TRBJ2-3
size: .
CDR3: CASGMGEGRADTQYF
DNA: TGTGCTAGTGGGATGGGGGAGGGGAGGGCAGATACGCAGTATTTT

D: .
V: TRBV6-5
J: TRBJ1-1
size: .
CDR3: CASRTDIWAFF
DNA: TGTGCCAGCAGGACGGACATATGGGCTTTCTTT

D: TRBD2
V: TRBV7-2
J: TRBJ2-7
size: .
CDR3: CASSSSGGSSYEQYF
DNA: TGTGCCAGCAGCTCGAGCGGGGGCAGCTCCTACGAGCAGTACTTC

D: TRBD1
V: TRBV5-1
J: TRBJ2-3
size: once
CDR3: CASSGAGTGTTDTQYF
DNA: TGCGCCAGCAGCGGGGCCGGGACAGGGACAACAGATACGCAGTATTTT

D: TRBD1
V: TRBV9
J: TRBJ1-1
size: few
CDR3: CASSLITGGTEAFF
DNA: TGTGCCAGCAGCCTCATTACAGGGGGCACTGAAGCTTTCTTT

D: TRBD1
V: TRBV7-6
J: TRBJ1-1
size: .
CDR3: CASSFGTGQYTEAFF
DNA: TGTGCCAGCAGCTTCGGGACAGGGCAGTACACTGAAGCTTTCTTT

D: .
V: TRBV29-1
J: TRBJ1-1
size: .
CDR3: CSVWRGNTEAFF
DNA: TGCAGCGTTTGGAGGGGGAACACTGAAGCTTTCTTT

D: .
V: TRBV6-5
J: TRBJ2-2
size: .
CDR3: CASSPPRGTDGELFF
DNA: TGTGCCAGCAGTCCACCCCGGGGGACGGACGGGGAGCTGTTTTTT